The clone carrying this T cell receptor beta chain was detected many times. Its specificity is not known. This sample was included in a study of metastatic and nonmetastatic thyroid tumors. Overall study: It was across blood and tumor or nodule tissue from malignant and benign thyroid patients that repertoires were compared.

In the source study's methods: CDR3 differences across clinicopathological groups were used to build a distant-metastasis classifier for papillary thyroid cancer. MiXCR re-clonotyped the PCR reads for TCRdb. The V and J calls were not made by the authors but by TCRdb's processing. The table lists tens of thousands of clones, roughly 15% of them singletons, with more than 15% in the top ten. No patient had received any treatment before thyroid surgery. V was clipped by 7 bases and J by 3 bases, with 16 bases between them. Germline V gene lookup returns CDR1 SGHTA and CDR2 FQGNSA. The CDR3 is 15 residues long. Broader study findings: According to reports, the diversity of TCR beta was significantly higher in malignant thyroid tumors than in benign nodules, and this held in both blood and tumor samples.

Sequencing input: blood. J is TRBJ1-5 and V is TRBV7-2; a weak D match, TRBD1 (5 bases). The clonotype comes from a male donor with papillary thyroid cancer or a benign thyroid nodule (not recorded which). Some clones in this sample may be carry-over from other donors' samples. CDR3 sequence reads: CASTLGGLNNQPQHF. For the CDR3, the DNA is TGTGCCAGCACCCTTGGGGGTTTGAACAATCAGCCCCAGCATTTT.